This record covers a single TCR beta chain. The antigen remains undetermined. This CDR3 has 14 amino acids. V shed 5 bases, J shed 6 bases, and the junction held 9 bases outside the gene matches. Looked up from germline, CDR1 is MNHEY and CDR2 is SVGAGI. This specimen comes from a study of cytomegalovirus exposure and HLA in healthy donors. General study findings and limits: TRBV6-2, TRBV6-3 and some other V segments were excluded as indistinguishable.

It was with 60 Vbeta and 13 Jbeta primers that the PCR ran. The data were produced by immunoSEQ multiplex PCR, yet TCRdb's version contains in-frame clones alone and is incomplete. The profile covers roughly 100,000 clones, with about 80% appearing a single time and roughly 5.4% taken by the ten largest. This sequence joins TRBV6-5 and TRBJ2-7, with 8 positions matching TRBD1. The source material was PBMCs. This receptor was obtained from a woman between 18 and 30 years old in good health and CMV-seropositive. In DNA, the CDR3 is TGTGCCAGCAGTCGGGACAGGTCTGGTCTCGAGCAGTACTTC. The encoded protein is CASSRDRSGLEQYF.